This T cell receptor (beta chain) is from a study of T cell changes during pregnancy in multiple sclerosis. Clones were read by immunoSEQ multiplex PCR, and TCRdb kept only the in-frame ones, dropping some. The data show about 31,000 clones, around 88% seen once. Deletions cut 5 bases from V and 4 bases from J, with 15 bases between. Germline values: CDR1 PRHDT, CDR2 FYEKMQ (reference sequence). The CDR3 length is 15 residues. The TCR originated in a female donor in good health, enrolled as a control in a pregnancy study. The sequenced sample was CD4+ T cells from peripheral blood mononuclear cells, obtained in the first trimester of pregnancy. The chain carries TRBV13 and TRBJ2-1; D may be TRBD1 (5 bases). The CDR3: CASSRDSNVYNEQFF. CDR3 nucleotide sequence: TGTGCCAGCAGCCGAGACAGTAACGTTTACAATGAGCAGTTCTTC.